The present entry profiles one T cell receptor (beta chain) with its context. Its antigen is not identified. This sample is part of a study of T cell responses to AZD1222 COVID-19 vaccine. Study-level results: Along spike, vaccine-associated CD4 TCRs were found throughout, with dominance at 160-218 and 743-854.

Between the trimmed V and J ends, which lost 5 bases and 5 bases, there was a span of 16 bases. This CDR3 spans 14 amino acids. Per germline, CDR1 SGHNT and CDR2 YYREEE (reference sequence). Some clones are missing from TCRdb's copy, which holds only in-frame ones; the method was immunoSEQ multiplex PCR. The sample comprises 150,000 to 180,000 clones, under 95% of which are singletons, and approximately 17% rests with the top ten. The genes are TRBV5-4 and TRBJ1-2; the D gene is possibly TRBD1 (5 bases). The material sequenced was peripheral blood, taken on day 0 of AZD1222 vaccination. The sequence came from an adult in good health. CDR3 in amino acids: CASRGEGTAYGYTF. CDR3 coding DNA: TGTGCCAGCAGGGGGGAGGGGACGGCGTATGGCTACACCTTC.